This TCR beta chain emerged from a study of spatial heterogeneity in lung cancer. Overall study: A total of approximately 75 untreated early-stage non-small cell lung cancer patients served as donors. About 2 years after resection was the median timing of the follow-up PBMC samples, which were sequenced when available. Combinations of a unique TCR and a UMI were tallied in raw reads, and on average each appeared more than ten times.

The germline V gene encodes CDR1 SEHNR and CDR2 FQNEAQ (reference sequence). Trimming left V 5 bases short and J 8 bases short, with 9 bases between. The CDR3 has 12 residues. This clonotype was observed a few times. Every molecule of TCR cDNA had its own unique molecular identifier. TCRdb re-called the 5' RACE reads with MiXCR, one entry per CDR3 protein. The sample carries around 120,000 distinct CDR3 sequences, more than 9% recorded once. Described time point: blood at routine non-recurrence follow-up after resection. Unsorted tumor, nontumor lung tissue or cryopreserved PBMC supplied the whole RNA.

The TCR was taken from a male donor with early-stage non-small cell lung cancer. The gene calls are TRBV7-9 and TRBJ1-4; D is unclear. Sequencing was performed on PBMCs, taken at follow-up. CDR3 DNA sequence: TGTGCCAGCAGCCCTCCCGGAGAAAAACTGTTTTTT. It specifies CASSPPGEKLFF.